This TCR beta chain was recorded in a study of CD8 T cells in Susac syndrome. Study-level findings and limits: The study acknowledged a relatively small number of individuals in its TCR sequencing and HLA analysis.

The CDR3 spans 15 residues. Trimming stripped 8 bases from V and 3 bases from J, with 17 bases between. Per germline, CDR1 LNHDA and CDR2 SQIVND (reference sequence). A word on this clonotype: The antigen remains undetermined.

Treatment-naive patients with stable or active relapsing-remitting disease served as multiple sclerosis controls. TEMRA cells were enriched by FACS, while CD8+ and CD4+ T cells were obtained through a negative isolation that was performed magnetically. The authors reverse transcribed about 0.45 to 1 ug RNA with random hexamers. The TCR beta CDR3 was amplified by immunoSEQ multiplex PCR across 54 Vbeta, 13 Jbeta. A single record per CDR3 protein comes from TCRdb applying MiXCR to the immunoSEQ multiplex PCR reads. The sample holds 150,000 to 200,000 distinct CDR3 sequences, approximately 93% seen once.

This clonotype originated in a human donor with multiple sclerosis. The sample taken for sequencing was CD4+ T cells from PBMCs. The V and J genes are TRBV19 and TRBJ1-3, with D maybe TRBD1 (5 bases). DNA for the CDR3: TGTGCCAGTCGGACGTCTGGGACTCTTGGAAACACCATATATTTT. It is translated as CASRTSGTLGNTIYF.